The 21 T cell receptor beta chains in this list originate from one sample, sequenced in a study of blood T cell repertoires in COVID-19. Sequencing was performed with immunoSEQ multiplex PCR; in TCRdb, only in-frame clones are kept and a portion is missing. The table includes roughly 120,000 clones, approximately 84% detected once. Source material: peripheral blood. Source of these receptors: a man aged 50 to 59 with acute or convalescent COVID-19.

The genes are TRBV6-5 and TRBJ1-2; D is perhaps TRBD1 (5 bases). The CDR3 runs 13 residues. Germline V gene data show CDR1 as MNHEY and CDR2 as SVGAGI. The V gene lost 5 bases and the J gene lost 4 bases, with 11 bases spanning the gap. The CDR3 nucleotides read TGTGCCAGCAGTATCGGGGGACGCTATGGCTACACCTTC. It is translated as CASSIGGRYGYTF.

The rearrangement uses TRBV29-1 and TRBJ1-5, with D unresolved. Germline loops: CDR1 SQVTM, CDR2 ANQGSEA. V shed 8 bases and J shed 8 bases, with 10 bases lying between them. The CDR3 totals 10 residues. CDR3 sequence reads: CSRPPKPQHF. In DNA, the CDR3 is TGCAGCCGCCCGCCTAAGCCCCAGCATTTT.

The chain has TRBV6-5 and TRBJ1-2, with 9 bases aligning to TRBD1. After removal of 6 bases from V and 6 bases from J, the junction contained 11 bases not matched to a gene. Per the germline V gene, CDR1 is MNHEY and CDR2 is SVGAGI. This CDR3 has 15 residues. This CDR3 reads CASSDRTGASDGYTF. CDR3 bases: TGTGCCAGCAGCGACCGGACAGGGGCTTCCGATGGCTACACCTTC.

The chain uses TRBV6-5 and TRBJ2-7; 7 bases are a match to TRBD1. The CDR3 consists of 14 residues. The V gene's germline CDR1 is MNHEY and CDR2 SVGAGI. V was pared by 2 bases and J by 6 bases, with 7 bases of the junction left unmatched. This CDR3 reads CASSYLGGYREQYF. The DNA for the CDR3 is TGTGCCAGCAGTTACCTAGGGGGCTATCGCGAGCAGTACTTC.

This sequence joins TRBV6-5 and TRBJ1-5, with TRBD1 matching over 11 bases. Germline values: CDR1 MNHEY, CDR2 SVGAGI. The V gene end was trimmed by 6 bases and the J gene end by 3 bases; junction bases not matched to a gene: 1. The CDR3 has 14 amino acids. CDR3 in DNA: TGTGCCAGCAGCGGACAGGGGGCCAATCAGCCCCAGCATTTT. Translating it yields CASSGQGANQPQHF.

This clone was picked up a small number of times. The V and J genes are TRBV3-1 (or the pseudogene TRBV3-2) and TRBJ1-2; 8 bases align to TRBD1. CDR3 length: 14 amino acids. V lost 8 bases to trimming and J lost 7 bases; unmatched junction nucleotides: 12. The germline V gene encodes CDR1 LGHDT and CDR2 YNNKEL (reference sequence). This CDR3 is CASGQTQGAGGYTF. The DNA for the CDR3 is TGTGCCAGCGGTCAAACTCAGGGGGCGGGTGGCTACACCTTC.

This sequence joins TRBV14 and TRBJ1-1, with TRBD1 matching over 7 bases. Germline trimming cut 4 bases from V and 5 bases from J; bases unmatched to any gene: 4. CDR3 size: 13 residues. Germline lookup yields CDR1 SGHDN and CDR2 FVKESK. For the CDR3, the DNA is TGTGCCAGCAGCCCCGACAGGGAAACTGAAGCTTTCTTT. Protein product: CASSPDRETEAFF.

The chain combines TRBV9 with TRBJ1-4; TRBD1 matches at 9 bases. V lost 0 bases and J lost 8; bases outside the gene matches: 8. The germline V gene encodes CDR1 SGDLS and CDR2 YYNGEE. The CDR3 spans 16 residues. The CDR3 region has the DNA TGTGCCAGCAGCGTAGGTCTGGGACAGGGTGCGGAAAAACTGTTTTTT. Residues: CASSVGLGQGAEKLFF.

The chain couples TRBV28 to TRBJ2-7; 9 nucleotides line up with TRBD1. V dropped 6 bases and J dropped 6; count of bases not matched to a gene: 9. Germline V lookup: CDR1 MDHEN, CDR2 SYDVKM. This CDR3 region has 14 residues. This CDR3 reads CASSTPGQGTEQYF. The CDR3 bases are TGTGCCAGCAGCACCCCGGGACAGGGAACCGAGCAGTACTTC.

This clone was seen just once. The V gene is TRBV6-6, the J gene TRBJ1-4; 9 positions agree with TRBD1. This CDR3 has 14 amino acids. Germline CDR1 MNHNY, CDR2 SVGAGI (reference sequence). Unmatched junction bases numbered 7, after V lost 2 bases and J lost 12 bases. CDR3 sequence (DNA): TGTGCCAGCAGTTACGGGACAGGGTACGGGGAACTGTTTTTT. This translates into CASSYGTGYGELFF.

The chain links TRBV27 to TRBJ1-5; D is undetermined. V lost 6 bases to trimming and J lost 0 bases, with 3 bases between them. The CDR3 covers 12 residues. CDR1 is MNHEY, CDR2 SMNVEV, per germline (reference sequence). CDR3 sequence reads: CASSGSNQPQHF. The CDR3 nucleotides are TGTGCCAGCAGCGGTAGCAATCAGCCCCAGCATTTT.

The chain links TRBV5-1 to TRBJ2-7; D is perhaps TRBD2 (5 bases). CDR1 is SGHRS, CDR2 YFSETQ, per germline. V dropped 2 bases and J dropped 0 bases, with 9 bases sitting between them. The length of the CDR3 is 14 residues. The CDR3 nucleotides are TGCGCCAGCAGCTTAGCGGCGACCTCCTACGAGCAGTACTTC. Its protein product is CASSLAATSYEQYF.

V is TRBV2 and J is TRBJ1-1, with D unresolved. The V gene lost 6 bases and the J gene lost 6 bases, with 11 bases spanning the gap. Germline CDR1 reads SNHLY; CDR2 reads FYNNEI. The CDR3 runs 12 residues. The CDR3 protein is CASRRLGAEAFF. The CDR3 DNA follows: TGTGCCAGCAGGAGGTTAGGCGCTGAAGCTTTCTTT.

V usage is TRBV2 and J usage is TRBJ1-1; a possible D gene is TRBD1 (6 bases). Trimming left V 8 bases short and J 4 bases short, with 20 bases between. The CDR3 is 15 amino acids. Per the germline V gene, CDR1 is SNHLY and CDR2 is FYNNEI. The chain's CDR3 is CASGGSGGGVTEAFF. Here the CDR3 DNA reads TGTGCCAGCGGTGGGTCGGGAGGGGGAGTCACTGAAGCTTTCTTT.

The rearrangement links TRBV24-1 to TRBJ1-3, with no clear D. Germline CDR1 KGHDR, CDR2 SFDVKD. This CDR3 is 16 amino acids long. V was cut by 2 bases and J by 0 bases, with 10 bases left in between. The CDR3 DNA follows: TGTGCCACCAGTGATTACCGGGATGACTCTGGAAACACCATATATTTT. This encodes CATSDYRDDSGNTIYF.

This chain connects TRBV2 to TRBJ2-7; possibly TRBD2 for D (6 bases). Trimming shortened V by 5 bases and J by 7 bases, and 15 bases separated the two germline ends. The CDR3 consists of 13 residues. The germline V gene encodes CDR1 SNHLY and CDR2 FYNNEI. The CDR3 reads CASSPSGVGEQYV. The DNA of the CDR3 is TGTGCCAGCAGTCCGTCGGGGGTTGGGGAGCAGTACGTC.

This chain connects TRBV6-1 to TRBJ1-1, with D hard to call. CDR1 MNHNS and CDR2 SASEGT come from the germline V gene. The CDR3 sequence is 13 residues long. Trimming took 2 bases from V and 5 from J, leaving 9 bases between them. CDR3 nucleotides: TGTGCCAGCAGTGAACCGGGTTATACTGAAGCTTTCTTT. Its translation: CASSEPGYTEAFF.

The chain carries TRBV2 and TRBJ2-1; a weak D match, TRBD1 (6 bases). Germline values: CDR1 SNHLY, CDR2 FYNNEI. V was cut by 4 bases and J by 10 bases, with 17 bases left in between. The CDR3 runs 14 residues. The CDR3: CASSGQGPWEEQFF. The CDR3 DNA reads TGTGCCAGCAGTGGCCAGGGGCCTTGGGAAGAGCAGTTCTTC.

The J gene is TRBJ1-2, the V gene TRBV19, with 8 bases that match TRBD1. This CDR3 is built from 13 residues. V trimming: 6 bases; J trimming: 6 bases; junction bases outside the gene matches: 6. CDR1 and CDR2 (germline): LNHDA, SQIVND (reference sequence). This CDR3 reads CASSMDRVNGYTF. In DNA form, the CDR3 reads TGTGCCAGTAGCATGGACAGGGTGAATGGCTACACCTTC.

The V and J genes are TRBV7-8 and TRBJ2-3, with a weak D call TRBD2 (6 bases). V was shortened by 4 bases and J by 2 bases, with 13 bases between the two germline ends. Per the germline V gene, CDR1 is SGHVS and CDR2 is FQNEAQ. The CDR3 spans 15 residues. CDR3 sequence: CASSSTGGYTDTQYF. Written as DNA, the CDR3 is TGTGCCAGCAGCTCCACCGGGGGATACACAGATACGCAGTATTTT.

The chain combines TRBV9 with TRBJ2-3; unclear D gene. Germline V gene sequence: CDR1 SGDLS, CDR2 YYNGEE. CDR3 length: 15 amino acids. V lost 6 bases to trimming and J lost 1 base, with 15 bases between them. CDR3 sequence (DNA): TGTGCCAGCACCAAATCTGGCCTCGGCACAGATACGCAGTATTTT. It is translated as CASTKSGLGTDTQYF.